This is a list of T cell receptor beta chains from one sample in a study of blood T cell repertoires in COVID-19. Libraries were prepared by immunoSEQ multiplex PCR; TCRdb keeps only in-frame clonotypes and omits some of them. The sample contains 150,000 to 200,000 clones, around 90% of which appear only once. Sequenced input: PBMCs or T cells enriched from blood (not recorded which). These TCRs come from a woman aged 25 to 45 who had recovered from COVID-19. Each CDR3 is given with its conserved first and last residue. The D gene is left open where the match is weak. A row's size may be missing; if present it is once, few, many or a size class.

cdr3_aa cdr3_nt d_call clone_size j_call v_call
CASRGTSGRLYNEQFF TGTGCCAGTAGGGGGACTAGCGGGAGGCTATACAATGAGCAGTTCTTC TRBD2 once TRBJ2-1 TRBV19
CAWSVGVGGRYEQYF TGTGCCTGGAGTGTAGGTGTAGGGGGAAGATACGAGCAGTACTTC - - TRBJ2-7 TRBV30
CASTPTRASGRSGTYNEQFF TGTGCCAGCACCCCAACCAGGGCTAGCGGGAGAAGTGGGACCTACAATGAGCAGTTCTTC TRBD2 - TRBJ2-1 TRBV6-2/TRBV6-3
CATHPGTSGTDTQYF TGTGCCACCCACCCCGGGACTAGCGGCACAGATACGCAGTATTTT TRBD2 once TRBJ2-3 TRBV24-1
CATSDLEGSPDGYTF TGTGCCACCAGTGATTTGGAGGGTAGCCCTGATGGCTACACCTTC - - TRBJ1-2 TRBV24-1
CASGGRTVQYF TGTGCCAGCGGAGGGCGGACCGTGCAGTACTTC - once TRBJ2-7 TRBV2
CASTIRGYGYTF TGTGCCAGCACCATTAGGGGCTATGGCTACACCTTC - - TRBJ1-2 TRBV12-3/TRBV12-4
CASSEAGTGDTEAFF TGTGCCAGCAGTGAAGCAGGGACAGGGGACACTGAAGCTTTCTTT TRBD1 - TRBJ1-1 TRBV6-1
CASSFSVGARTDTQYF TGTGCCAGCAGCTTTTCCGTGGGGGCTCGGACAGATACGCAGTATTTT - - TRBJ2-3 TRBV7-2
CASRSDRGHEDTQYF TGTGCCAGCAGATCAGACAGGGGGCACGAAGATACGCAGTATTTT TRBD1 - TRBJ2-3 TRBV5-8
CASSSPRLAGGQGTGELFF TGTGCCAGCAGTTCCCCTCGACTAGCGGGGGGGCAAGGCACCGGGGAGCTGTTTTTT TRBD2 - TRBJ2-2 TRBV27
CASSVETGLSNYGYTF TGTGCCAGCAGCGTAGAGACAGGACTTTCTAACTATGGCTACACCTTC - - TRBJ1-2 TRBV9
CASSLFISNEQFF TGTGCCAGCAGTTTATTCATTTCCAATGAGCAGTTCTTC - - TRBJ2-1 TRBV12-3/TRBV12-4